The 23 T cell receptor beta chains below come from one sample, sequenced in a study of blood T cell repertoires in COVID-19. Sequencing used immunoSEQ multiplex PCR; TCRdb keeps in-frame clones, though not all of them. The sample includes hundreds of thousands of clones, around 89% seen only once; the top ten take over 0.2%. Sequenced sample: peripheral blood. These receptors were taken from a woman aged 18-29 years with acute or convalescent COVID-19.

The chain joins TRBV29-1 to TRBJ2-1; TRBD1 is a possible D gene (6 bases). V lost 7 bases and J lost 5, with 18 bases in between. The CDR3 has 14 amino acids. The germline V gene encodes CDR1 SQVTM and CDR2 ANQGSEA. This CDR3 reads CSAEDPGHNNEQFF. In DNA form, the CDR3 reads TGCAGCGCCGAAGACCCGGGACACAACAATGAGCAGTTCTTC.

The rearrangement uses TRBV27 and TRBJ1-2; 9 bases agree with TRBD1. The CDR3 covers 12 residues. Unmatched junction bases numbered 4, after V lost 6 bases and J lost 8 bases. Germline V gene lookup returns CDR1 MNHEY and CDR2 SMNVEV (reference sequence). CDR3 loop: CASSMTGGGYTF. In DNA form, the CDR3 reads TGTGCCAGCAGCATGACAGGGGGGGGCTACACCTTC.

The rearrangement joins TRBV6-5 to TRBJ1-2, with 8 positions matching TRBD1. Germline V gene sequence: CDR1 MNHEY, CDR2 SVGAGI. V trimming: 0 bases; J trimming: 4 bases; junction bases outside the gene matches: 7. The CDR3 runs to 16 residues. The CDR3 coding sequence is TGTGCCAGCAGTTACTCCATGTCAGGGGGCAGCTATGGCTACACCTTC. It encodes CASSYSMSGGSYGYTF.

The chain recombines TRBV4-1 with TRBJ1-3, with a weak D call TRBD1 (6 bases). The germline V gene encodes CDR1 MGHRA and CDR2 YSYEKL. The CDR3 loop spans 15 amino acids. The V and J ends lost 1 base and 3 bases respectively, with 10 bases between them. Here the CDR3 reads CASSQGAGDGNTIYF. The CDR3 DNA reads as TGCGCCAGCAGCCAAGGTGCAGGGGATGGAAACACCATATATTTT.

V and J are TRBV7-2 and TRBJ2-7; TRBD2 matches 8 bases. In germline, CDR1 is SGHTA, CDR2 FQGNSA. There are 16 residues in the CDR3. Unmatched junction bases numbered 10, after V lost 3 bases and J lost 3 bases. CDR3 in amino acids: CASSLLRGGTGYEQYF. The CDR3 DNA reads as TGTGCCAGCAGCTTGCTTCGGGGGGGCACGGGCTACGAGCAGTACTTC.

CDR3 region: CASSISSGGAIAEQFF. CDR3 coding DNA: TGTGCCAGCAGCATCTCTAGCGGGGGGGCAATCGCTGAGCAGTTCTTC. The chain recombines TRBV7-3 with TRBJ2-1, with 12 bases matching TRBD2. The CDR3 extends over 16 amino acids. CDR1 and CDR2 (germline): SGHTA, FQGTGA. The trim removed 5 bases at V and 9 bases at J, leaving 11 bases unmatched. Using reference TRBV7-3 and TRBJ2-1 for the parts outside the CDR3, the full variable domain is GAGVSQTPSNKVTEKGKYVELRCDPISGHTALYWYRQSLGQGPEFLIYFQGTGAADDSGLPNDRFFAVRPEGSVSTLKIQRTERGDSAVYLCASSISSGGAIAEQFFGPGTRLTVL.

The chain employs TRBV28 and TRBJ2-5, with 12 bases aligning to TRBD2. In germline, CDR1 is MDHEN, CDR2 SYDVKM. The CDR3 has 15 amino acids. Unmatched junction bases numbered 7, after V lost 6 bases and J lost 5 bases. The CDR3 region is CASSPLAGGRETQYF. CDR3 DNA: TGTGCCAGCAGCCCCCTAGCGGGGGGGCGGGAGACCCAGTACTTC.

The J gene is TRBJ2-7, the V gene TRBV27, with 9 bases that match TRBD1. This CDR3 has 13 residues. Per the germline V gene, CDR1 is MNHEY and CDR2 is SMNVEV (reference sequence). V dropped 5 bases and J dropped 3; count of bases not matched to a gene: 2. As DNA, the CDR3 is TGTGCCAGCAGTCGGACAGGGGACTACGAGCAGTACTTC. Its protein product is CASSRTGDYEQYF.

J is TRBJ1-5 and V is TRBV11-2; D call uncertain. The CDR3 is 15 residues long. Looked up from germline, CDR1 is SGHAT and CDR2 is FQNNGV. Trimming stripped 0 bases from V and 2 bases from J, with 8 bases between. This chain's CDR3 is CASSLELAGNQPQHF. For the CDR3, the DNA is TGTGCCAGCAGCTTAGAATTGGCCGGCAATCAGCCCCAGCATTTT.

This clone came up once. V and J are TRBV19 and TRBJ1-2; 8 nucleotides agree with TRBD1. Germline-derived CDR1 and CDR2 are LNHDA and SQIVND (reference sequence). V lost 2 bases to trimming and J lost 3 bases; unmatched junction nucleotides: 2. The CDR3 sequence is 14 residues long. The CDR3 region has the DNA TGTGCCAGTAGTATAAAGGGACAGGACTATGGCTACACCTTC. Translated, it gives CASSIKGQDYGYTF.

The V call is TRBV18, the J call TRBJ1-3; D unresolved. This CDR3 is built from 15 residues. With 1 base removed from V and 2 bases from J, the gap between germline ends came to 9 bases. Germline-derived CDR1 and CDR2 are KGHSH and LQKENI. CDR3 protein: CASSPQDYAGNTIYF. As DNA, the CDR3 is TGTGCCAGCTCACCACAAGACTACGCTGGAAACACCATATATTTT.

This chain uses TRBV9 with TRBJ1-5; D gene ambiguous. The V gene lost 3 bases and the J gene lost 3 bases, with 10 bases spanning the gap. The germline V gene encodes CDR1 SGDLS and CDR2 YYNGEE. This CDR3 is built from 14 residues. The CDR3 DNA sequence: TGTGCCAGCAGCGACCGACACCACAATCAGCCCCAGCATTTT. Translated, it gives CASSDRHHNQPQHF.

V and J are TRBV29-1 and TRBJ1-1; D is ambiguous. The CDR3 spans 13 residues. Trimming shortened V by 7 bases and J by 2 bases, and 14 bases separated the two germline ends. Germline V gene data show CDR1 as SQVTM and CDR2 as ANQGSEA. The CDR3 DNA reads TGCAGCGCCCTACAGCGGGATAACACTGAAGCTTTCTTT. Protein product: CSALQRDNTEAFF.

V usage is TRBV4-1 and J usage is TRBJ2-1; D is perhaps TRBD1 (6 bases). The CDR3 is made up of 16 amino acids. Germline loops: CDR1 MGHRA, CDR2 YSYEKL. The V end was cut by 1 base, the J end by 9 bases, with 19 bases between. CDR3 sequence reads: CASSQGRKIQGGEQFF. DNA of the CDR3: TGCGCCAGCAGCCAAGGCCGCAAAATCCAAGGGGGTGAGCAGTTCTTC.

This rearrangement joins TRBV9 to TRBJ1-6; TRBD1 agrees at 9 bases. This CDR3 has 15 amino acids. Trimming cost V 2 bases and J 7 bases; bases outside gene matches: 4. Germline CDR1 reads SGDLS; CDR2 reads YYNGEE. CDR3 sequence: CASSVGTGWNSPLHF. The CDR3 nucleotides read TGTGCCAGCAGCGTGGGGACAGGGTGGAATTCACCCCTCCACTTT.

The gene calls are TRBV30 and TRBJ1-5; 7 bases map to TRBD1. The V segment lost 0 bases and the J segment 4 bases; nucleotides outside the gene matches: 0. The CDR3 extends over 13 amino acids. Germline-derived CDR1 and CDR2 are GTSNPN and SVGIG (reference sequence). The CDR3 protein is CAWSVTGNQPQHF. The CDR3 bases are TGTGCCTGGAGTGTGACAGGGAATCAGCCCCAGCATTTT.

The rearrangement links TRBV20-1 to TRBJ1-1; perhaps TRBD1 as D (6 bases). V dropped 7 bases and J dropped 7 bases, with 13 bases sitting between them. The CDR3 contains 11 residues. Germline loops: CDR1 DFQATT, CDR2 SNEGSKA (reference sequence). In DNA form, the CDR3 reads TGCAGTGTTCCGGACAGCCTTGAAGCTTTCTTT. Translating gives CSVPDSLEAFF.

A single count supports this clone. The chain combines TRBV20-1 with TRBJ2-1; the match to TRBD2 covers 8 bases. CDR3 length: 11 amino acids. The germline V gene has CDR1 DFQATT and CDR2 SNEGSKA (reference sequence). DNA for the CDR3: TGCAGCGCCCCGGGGGGGCGAGAGCAGTTCTTC. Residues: CSAPGGREQFF.

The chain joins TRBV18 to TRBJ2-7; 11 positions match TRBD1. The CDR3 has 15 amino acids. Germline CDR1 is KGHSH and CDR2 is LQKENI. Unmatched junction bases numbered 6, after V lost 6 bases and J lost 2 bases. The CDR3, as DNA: TGTGCCAGCTCTCGCCGGACAGGGGGCGCCTACGAGCAGTACTTC. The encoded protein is CASSRRTGGAYEQYF.

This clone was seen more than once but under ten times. This CDR3 reads CASSTTGFGNTIYF. The CDR3 DNA follows: TGCGCCAGCAGCACAACAGGTTTTGGAAACACCATATATTTT. V and J are TRBV5-1 and TRBJ1-3; D is perhaps TRBD1 (5 bases). CDR1 SGHRS and CDR2 YFSETQ come from the germline V gene. Trimming removed 4 bases from V and 3 bases from J, with 11 bases in between. There are 14 residues in the CDR3.

CDR3 in DNA: TGTGCCATCAGTGGGGGATCACAGGGGATAATACCTTATGGCTACACCTTC. Translated, it gives CAISGGSQGIIPYGYTF. The chain carries TRBV10-3 and TRBJ1-2, with 7 bases matching TRBD1. The V and J ends lost 4 bases and 5 bases, in that order; junction bases with no gene match: 16. The CDR3 length is 17 residues. Germline assignment: CDR1 ENHRY and CDR2 SYGVKD.

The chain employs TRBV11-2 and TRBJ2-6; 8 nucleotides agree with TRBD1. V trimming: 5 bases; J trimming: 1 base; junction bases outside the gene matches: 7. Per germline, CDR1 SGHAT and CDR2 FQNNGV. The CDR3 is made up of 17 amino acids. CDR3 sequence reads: CASSTGTGGSGANVLTF. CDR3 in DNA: TGTGCCAGCAGCACCGGGACAGGCGGATCTGGGGCCAACGTCCTGACTTTC.

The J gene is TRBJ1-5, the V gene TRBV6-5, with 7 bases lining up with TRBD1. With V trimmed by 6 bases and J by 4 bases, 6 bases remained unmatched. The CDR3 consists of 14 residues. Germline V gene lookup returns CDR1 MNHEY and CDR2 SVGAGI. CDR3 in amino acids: CASRGGAWNQPQHF. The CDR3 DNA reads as TGTGCCAGCAGAGGGGGCGCATGGAATCAGCCCCAGCATTTT.